A selection of T cell receptor beta chains follows, all from one sample in a study of blood T cell repertoires in COVID-19. Method: immunoSEQ multiplex PCR; TCRdb's copy keeps in-frame clones and lacks some. The table includes 210,000 or so clones, roughly nine tenths detected once. The sequenced sample was peripheral blood. The receptors were sampled from a woman in her forties or fifties with acute or convalescent COVID-19. Each CDR3 is given with its conserved first and last residue. The D gene is left open where the match is weak.

>TRBV27|TRBJ2-3|-
CASSPASGTDYTDTQYF
>TRBV5-1|TRBJ2-7|-
CASSFQPPGAQAYEQYF
>TRBV6-5|TRBJ1-1|-
CASTRGGTEAFF
>TRBV19|TRBJ2-1|TRBD2
CASNLAGGTGYNEQFF
>TRBV7-2|TRBJ2-6|TRBD2
CASSLVAGGSGANVLTF
>TRBV5-4|TRBJ2-2|-
CASSLDGGVGTGELFF
>TRBV5-4|TRBJ2-1|TRBD1
CASSLGTGVFNEQFF
>TRBV30|TRBJ2-5|TRBD1
CAWDRALGETQYF
>TRBV3-1/TRBV3-2|TRBJ2-7|-
CASSQTVQGRGEQYF
>TRBV19|TRBJ1-5|-
CASSMARQVTNQPQHF
>TRBV30|TRBJ2-1|-
CACLPDSRHNEQFF
>TRBV19|TRBJ1-5|-
CASSNRQAPEPQHF
>TRBV18|TRBJ2-7|-
CASSPGAGSYEQYF
>TRBV24-1|TRBJ2-5|TRBD1
CATSDSPGQGSQETQYF
>TRBV5-5|TRBJ1-1|-
CASSRPGGLLNTEAFF
>TRBV4-3|TRBJ1-1|TRBD1
CASSQDLGTVNTEAFF
>TRBV10-3|TRBJ2-7|-
CATTGGPDSYEQYF
>TRBV3-1/TRBV3-2|TRBJ2-7|-
CASSPSEPYEQYF
>TRBV4-1|TRBJ1-1|-
CASSQVGVSEAFF
>TRBV12-5|TRBJ1-1|-
CASGNRGLNTEAFF
>TRBV27|TRBJ2-1|TRBD1
CASSFRGSSSYNEQFF
>TRBV11-2|TRBJ1-4|-
CASSLGYGANEKLFF
>TRBV10-3|TRBJ2-1|TRBD2
CAISSIAGANEQFF
>TRBV5-1|TRBJ1-1|TRBD1
CASSLGDRNAGGAFF
>TRBV19|TRBJ2-7|TRBD1
CASRGQGPSEQYF
>TRBV11-2|TRBJ1-2|TRBD1
CASSYDRGRFHGYTF
>TRBV11-3|TRBJ2-5|TRBD1
CASSWGTGGQETQYF
>TRBV7-8|TRBJ2-3|-
CASSPLSDTQYF
>TRBV27|TRBJ1-1|-
CASWGGVGIIKAFF
>TRBV19|TRBJ1-6|-
CASRPGTPNSPLHF
>TRBV4-3|TRBJ2-7|-
CASSHYSGTRNSYEQYF
>TRBV7-8|TRBJ2-7|-
CASSFRSYEQYF
>TRBV6-2/TRBV6-3|TRBJ2-5|TRBD2
CASSYSTSGREGRETQYF
>TRBV3-1/TRBV3-2|TRBJ2-7|-
CASSPAAAGEREQYF
>TRBV7-2|TRBJ1-1|-
CASSLGLDPSEAFF
>TRBV10-3|TRBJ2-5|TRBD2
CAVRERGQETQYF
>TRBV7-9|TRBJ2-3|-
CASSYSLGTDTQYF
>TRBV19|TRBJ2-1|-
CASNDGMYNEQFF
>TRBV30|TRBJ2-2|TRBD1
CAWTVKGAGTGELFF
>TRBV6-2/TRBV6-3|TRBJ2-5|-
CASSYSLEETQYF
>TRBV27|TRBJ1-6|TRBD1
CASSLGPSGTGVLSYNSPLHF
>TRBV30|TRBJ1-1|-
CAWSGGKGTEAFF
>TRBV7-9|TRBJ1-1|-
CASSPRTDLNTEAFF